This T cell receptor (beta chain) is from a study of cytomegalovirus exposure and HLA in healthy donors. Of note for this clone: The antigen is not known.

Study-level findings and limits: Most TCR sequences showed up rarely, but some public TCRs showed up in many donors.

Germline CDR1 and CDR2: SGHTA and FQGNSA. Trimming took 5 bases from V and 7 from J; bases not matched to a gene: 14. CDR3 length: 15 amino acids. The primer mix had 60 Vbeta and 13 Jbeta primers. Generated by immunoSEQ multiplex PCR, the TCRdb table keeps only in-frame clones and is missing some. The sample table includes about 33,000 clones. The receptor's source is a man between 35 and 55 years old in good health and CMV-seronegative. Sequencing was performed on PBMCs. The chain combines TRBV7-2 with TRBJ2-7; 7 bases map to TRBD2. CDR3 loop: CASSLAPESGGEQYF. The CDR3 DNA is TGTGCCAGCAGCCTCGCGCCCGAATCCGGGGGGGAGCAGTACTTC.